A selection of T cell receptor beta chains follows, all from one sample in a study of blood T cell repertoires in COVID-19. Generated by immunoSEQ multiplex PCR, the TCRdb table keeps only in-frame clones and is missing some. The sample has about 62,000 clones, 76% seen once. The material sequenced was peripheral blood. These TCRs come from a woman aged 50 to 60 with active or convalescent COVID-19. Both conserved end residues are part of each CDR3. The D gene is left open where the match is weak. Clone size is stated in some rows and not others, as once, few, many or a class when expanded.

d_call: TRBD2
cdr3_length: 18
v_call: TRBV10-3
clone_size: .
j_call: TRBJ2-7
cdr3_aa: CAISGRTSGSLSSYEQYF
cdr3_nt: TGTGCCATCAGTGGAAGGACTAGCGGGAGTCTGAGCTCCTACGAGCAGTACTTC

d_call: TRBD1
cdr3_length: 16
v_call: TRBV10-3
clone_size: many
j_call: TRBJ1-4
cdr3_aa: CAISLTGGITNEKLFF
cdr3_nt: TGTGCCATCAGCTTGACAGGGGGCATCACTAATGAAAAACTGTTTTTT

d_call: .
cdr3_length: 14
v_call: TRBV9
clone_size: .
j_call: TRBJ2-3
cdr3_aa: CASKEQLSTDTQYF
cdr3_nt: TGTGCCAGCAAGGAACAGCTGAGCACAGATACGCAGTATTTT

d_call: .
cdr3_length: 17
v_call: TRBV18
clone_size: .
j_call: TRBJ1-2
cdr3_aa: CASSQRQLQGSNYGYTF
cdr3_nt: TGTGCCAGCTCGCAAAGACAGCTCCAGGGTTCTAACTATGGCTACACCTTC

d_call: .
cdr3_length: 13
v_call: TRBV10-3
clone_size: .
j_call: TRBJ2-5
cdr3_aa: CAIARLEQETQYF
cdr3_nt: TGTGCCATAGCCAGGCTTGAACAAGAGACCCAGTACTTC

d_call: TRBD1
cdr3_length: 14
v_call: TRBV7-9
clone_size: .
j_call: TRBJ1-1
cdr3_aa: CASSLAQGATEAFF
cdr3_nt: TGTGCCAGCAGCTTAGCACAGGGGGCCACTGAAGCTTTCTTT

d_call: .
cdr3_length: 14
v_call: TRBV18
clone_size: .
j_call: TRBJ2-1
cdr3_aa: CASSPLRDSPITVF
cdr3_nt: TGTGCCAGCTCACCACTAAGGGACTCCCCCATCACGGTCTTC

d_call: TRBD1
cdr3_length: 14
v_call: TRBV6-2/TRBV6-3
clone_size: .
j_call: TRBJ1-1
cdr3_aa: CASSPGTGPYEAFF
cdr3_nt: TGTGCCAGCAGCCCCGGGACAGGCCCCTATGAAGCTTTCTTT

d_call: TRBD2
cdr3_length: 15
v_call: TRBV18
clone_size: .
j_call: TRBJ2-7
cdr3_aa: CASSPGLAGAYEQYF
cdr3_nt: TGTGCCAGCTCACCTGGACTAGCGGGAGCCTACGAGCAGTACTTC

d_call: .
cdr3_length: 13
v_call: TRBV7-6
clone_size: .
j_call: TRBJ2-7
cdr3_aa: CASSLDSGGKQYF
cdr3_nt: TGTGCCAGCAGCTTAGACAGTGGCGGGAAGCAGTACTTC

d_call: .
cdr3_length: 11
v_call: TRBV5-1
clone_size: .
j_call: TRBJ1-2
cdr3_aa: CASSLEGSYTF
cdr3_nt: TGCGCCAGCAGCTTGGAGGGGAGCTACACCTTC

d_call: TRBD1
cdr3_length: 14
v_call: TRBV6-2/TRBV6-3
clone_size: once
j_call: TRBJ2-1
cdr3_aa: CASSAGGIGNEQFF
cdr3_nt: TGTGCCAGCAGTGCAGGGGGCATCGGGAATGAGCAGTTCTTC

d_call: TRBD1
cdr3_length: 16
v_call: TRBV24-1
clone_size: .
j_call: TRBJ1-5
cdr3_aa: CATSGGLGQHNQPQHF
cdr3_nt: TGTGCCACCAGTGGGGGTCTGGGACAGCACAATCAGCCCCAGCATTTT

d_call: TRBD1
cdr3_length: 15
v_call: TRBV5-1
clone_size: .
j_call: TRBJ1-4
cdr3_aa: CASSLGTGGDEKLFF
cdr3_nt: TGCGCCAGCAGCTTGGGCACAGGGGGCGATGAAAAACTGTTTTTT

d_call: .
cdr3_length: 15
v_call: TRBV21-1
clone_size: .
j_call: TRBJ2-2
cdr3_aa: CASSASEGPTGELFF
cdr3_nt: TGTGCCAGCAGCGCTTCGGAGGGGCCCACCGGGGAGCTGTTTTTT

d_call: .
cdr3_length: 12
v_call: TRBV2
clone_size: few
j_call: TRBJ1-6
cdr3_aa: CASTGLNSPLHF
cdr3_nt: TGTGCCAGCACAGGCTTGAATTCACCCCTCCACTTT

d_call: TRBD2
cdr3_length: 16
v_call: TRBV9
clone_size: .
j_call: TRBJ2-3
cdr3_aa: CASSSGRTPRPDTQYF
cdr3_nt: TGTGCCAGCAGCAGCGGGAGGACCCCCCGCCCAGATACGCAGTATTTT

d_call: TRBD2
cdr3_length: 16
v_call: TRBV5-4
clone_size: .
j_call: TRBJ2-2
cdr3_aa: CASSWGQAGRTGELFF
cdr3_nt: TGTGCCAGCAGCTGGGGCCAAGCGGGACGCACCGGGGAGCTGTTTTTT

d_call: TRBD2
cdr3_length: 16
v_call: TRBV9
clone_size: .
j_call: TRBJ2-1
cdr3_aa: CASSVDSDGRASEQFF
cdr3_nt: TGTGCCAGCAGCGTAGACTCCGACGGGAGGGCCTCTGAGCAGTTCTTC

d_call: .
cdr3_length: 15
v_call: TRBV19
clone_size: .
j_call: TRBJ2-5
cdr3_aa: CASSLGRRSQETQYF
cdr3_nt: TGTGCCAGTAGCTTAGGTAGGCGGTCTCAAGAGACCCAGTACTTC

d_call: .
cdr3_length: 14
v_call: TRBV2
clone_size: .
j_call: TRBJ1-5
cdr3_aa: CASRDSYSNQPQHF
cdr3_nt: TGTGCCAGCAGGGACAGCTATAGCAATCAGCCCCAGCATTTT

d_call: TRBD1
cdr3_length: 13
v_call: TRBV30
clone_size: .
j_call: TRBJ1-2
cdr3_aa: CAWSRDRPYGYTF
cdr3_nt: TGTGCCTGGAGCCGGGACAGGCCCTATGGCTACACCTTC

d_call: TRBD1
cdr3_length: 15
v_call: TRBV5-1
clone_size: .
j_call: TRBJ1-1
cdr3_aa: CASSLLQGENTEAFF
cdr3_nt: TGCGCCAGCAGCCTGCTACAGGGGGAGAACACTGAAGCTTTCTTT

d_call: TRBD1
cdr3_length: 14
v_call: TRBV6-2/TRBV6-3
clone_size: .
j_call: TRBJ1-1
cdr3_aa: CASSYRDPGQGSFF
cdr3_nt: TGTGCCAGCAGTTATCGGGATCCGGGACAGGGTTCTTTCTTT

d_call: .
cdr3_length: 11
v_call: TRBV18
clone_size: .
j_call: TRBJ2-1
cdr3_aa: CASSPSQEQFF
cdr3_nt: TGTGCCAGCTCACCCTCCCAGGAGCAGTTCTTC

d_call: .
cdr3_length: 13
v_call: TRBV29-1
clone_size: .
j_call: TRBJ1-1
cdr3_aa: CSVLNEGNTEAFF
cdr3_nt: TGCAGCGTATTAAATGAGGGGAACACTGAAGCTTTCTTT

d_call: TRBD1
cdr3_length: 17
v_call: TRBV5-4
clone_size: .
j_call: TRBJ1-2
cdr3_aa: CASSTGTLRDRAHGYTF
cdr3_nt: TGTGCCAGCAGCACCGGTACCCTACGGGACAGGGCCCATGGCTACACCTTC

d_call: .
cdr3_length: 15
v_call: TRBV4-3
clone_size: once
j_call: TRBJ1-6
cdr3_aa: CASSQTGQGRTPLHF
cdr3_nt: TGCGCCAGCAGCCAGACTGGGCAGGGGCGGACACCCCTCCACTTT

d_call: .
cdr3_length: 14
v_call: TRBV7-2
clone_size: .
j_call: TRBJ2-7
cdr3_aa: CASSLGLAYGEQYF
cdr3_nt: TGTGCCAGCAGCTTAGGTCTAGCATATGGCGAGCAGTACTTC